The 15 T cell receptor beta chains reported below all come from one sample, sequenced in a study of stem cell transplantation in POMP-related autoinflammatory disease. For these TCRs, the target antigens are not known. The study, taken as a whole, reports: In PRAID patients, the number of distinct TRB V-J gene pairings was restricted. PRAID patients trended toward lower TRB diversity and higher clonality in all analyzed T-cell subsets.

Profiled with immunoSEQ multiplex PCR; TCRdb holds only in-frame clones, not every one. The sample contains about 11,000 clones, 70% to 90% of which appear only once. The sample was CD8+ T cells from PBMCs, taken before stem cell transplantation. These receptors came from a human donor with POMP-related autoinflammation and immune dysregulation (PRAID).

The CDR3 DNA is TGTGCCTGGAGTGTAGCTACAGGGCACCACTACGAGCAGTACTTC. Encoded protein: CAWSVATGHHYEQYF. The gene calls are TRBV30 and TRBJ2-7; D perhaps matches TRBD1 (6 bases). Trimming left V 0 bases short and J 3 bases short, with 15 bases between. The CDR3 spans 15 residues. The V gene's germline CDR1 is GTSNPN and CDR2 SVGIG (reference sequence).

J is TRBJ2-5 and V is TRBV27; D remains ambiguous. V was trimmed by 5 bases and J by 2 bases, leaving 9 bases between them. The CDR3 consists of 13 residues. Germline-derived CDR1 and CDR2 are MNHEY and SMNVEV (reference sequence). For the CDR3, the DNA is TGTGCCAGCAGTCCCGGGTCACAAGAGACCCAGTACTTC. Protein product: CASSPGSQETQYF.

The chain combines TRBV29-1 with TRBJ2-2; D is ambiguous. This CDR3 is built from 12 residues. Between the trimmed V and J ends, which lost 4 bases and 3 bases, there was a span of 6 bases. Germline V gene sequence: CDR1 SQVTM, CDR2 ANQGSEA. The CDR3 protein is CSVAGDTGELFF. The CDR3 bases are TGCAGCGTTGCAGGTGACACCGGGGAGCTGTTTTTT.

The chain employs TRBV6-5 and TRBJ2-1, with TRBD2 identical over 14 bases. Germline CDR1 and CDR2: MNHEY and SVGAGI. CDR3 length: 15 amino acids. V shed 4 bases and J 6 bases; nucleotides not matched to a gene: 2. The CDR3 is CASSWTSGGTNEQFF. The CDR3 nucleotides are TGTGCCAGCAGTTGGACTAGCGGGGGGACCAATGAGCAGTTCTTC.

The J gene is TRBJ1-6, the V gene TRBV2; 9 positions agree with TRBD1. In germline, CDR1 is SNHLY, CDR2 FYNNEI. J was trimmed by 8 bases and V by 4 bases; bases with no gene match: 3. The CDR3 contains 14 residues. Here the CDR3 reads CASSGDRVHSPLHF. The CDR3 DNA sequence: TGTGCCAGCAGTGGGGACAGGGTTCATTCACCCCTCCACTTT.

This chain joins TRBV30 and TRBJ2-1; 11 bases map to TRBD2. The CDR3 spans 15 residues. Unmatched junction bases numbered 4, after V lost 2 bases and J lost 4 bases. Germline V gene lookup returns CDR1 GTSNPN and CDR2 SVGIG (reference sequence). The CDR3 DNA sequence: TGTGCCTGGAGTAGTGGGACTAGCGGATACAATGAGCAGTTCTTC. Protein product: CAWSSGTSGYNEQFF.

As DNA, the CDR3 is TGTGCCAGCAGTACAACCCACGAGCAGTACTTC. Protein sequence: CASSTTHEQYF. This chain connects TRBV6-1 to TRBJ2-7, with no clear D. This CDR3 has 11 amino acids. Germline-derived CDR1 and CDR2 are MNHNS and SASEGT. The V gene lost 5 bases and the J gene lost 5 bases, with 7 bases spanning the gap.

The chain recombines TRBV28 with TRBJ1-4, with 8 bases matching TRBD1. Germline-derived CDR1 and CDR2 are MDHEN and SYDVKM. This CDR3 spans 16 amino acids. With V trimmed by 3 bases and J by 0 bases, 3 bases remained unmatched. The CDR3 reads CASSFRGPATNEKLFF. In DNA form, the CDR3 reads TGTGCCAGCAGTTTCAGGGGGCCTGCAACTAATGAAAAACTGTTTTTT.

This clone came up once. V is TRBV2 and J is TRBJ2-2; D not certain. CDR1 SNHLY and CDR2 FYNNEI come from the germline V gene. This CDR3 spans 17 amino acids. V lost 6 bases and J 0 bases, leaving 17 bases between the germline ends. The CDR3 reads CASSGPVARPNTGELFF. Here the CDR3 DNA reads TGTGCCAGCAGCGGACCAGTTGCACGCCCGAACACCGGGGAGCTGTTTTTT.

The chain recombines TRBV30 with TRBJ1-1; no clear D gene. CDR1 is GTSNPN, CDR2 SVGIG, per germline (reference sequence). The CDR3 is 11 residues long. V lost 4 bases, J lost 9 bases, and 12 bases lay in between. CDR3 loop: CAWIRTLQAFF. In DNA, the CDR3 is TGTGCCTGGATTAGGACTCTCCAAGCTTTCTTT.

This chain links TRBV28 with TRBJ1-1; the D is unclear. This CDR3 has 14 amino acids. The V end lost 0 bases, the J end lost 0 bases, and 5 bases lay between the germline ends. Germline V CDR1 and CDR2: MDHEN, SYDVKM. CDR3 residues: CASSLWELNTEAFF. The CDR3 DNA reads TGTGCCAGCAGTTTATGGGAACTGAACACTGAAGCTTTCTTT.

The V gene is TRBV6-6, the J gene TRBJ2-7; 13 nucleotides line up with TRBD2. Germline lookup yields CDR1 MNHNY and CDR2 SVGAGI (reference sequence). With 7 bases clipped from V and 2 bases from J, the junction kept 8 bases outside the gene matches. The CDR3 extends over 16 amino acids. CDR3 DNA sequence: TGTGCCAGCACCGCCCGACTAGCGGGAGGTCCCTACGAGCAGTACTTC. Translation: CASTARLAGGPYEQYF.

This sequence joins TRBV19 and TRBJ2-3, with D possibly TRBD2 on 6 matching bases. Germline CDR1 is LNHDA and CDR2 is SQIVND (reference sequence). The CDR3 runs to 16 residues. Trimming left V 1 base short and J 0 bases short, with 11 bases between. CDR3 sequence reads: CASSIGAGTSTDTQYF. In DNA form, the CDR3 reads TGTGCCAGTAGTATAGGGGCCGGGACTAGCACAGATACGCAGTATTTT.

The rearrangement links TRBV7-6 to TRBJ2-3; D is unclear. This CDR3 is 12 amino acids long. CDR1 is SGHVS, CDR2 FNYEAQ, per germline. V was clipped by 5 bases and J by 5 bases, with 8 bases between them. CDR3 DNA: TGTGCCAGCAGCCCGGGCCGAGATACGCAGTATTTT. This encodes CASSPGRDTQYF.

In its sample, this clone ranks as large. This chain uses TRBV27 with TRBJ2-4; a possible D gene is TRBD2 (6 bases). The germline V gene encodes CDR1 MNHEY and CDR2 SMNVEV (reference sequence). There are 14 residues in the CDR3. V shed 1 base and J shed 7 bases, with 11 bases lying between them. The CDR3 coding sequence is TGTGCCAGCAGTTTATTGCGAGGGAGGAACATTCAGTACTTC. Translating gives CASSLLRGRNIQYF.